The rows below give T cell receptor beta chains drawn from one sample of a study of early T cells in non-severe SARS-CoV-2 infection. Using its own MiXCR run on the 5' RACE reads, TCRdb lists one record per CDR3 protein. The table shows around 70,000 distinct CDR3 sequences, with 9.5% to 15% occurring only once. Sequenced sample: whole blood. These receptor sequences come from an adult who was a healthcare worker with PCR-confirmed SARS-CoV-2 infection or an uninfected control (not recorded which). The CDR3 runs from the conserved cysteine through the conserved F or W. The order of the fields is J gene, V gene, clone size, D gene, CDR3 DNA, CDR3 protein. A D gene is named only where the DNA matches it firmly. Not all rows give a size; the values are once, few, many and, for expanded clones, a class.

J gene: TRBJ1-5; V gene: TRBV5-6; clone size: many; D gene: NA; CDR3 DNA: TGTGCCAGCAGCTTCCGTGGTTCTGGGAGGGCGAATAGCAATCAGCCCCAGCATTTT; CDR3 protein: CASSFRGSGRANSNQPQHF
J gene: TRBJ1-4; V gene: TRBV30; clone size: NA; D gene: NA; CDR3 DNA: TGTGCCTGGGGGTCCGGGAATGAAAAACTGTTTTTT; CDR3 protein: CAWGSGNEKLFF
J gene: TRBJ2-3; V gene: TRBV3-1; clone size: many; D gene: TRBD2; CDR3 DNA: TGTGCCAGCAGACTAGCGGGGGGGCCCCCAGATACGCAGTATTTT; CDR3 protein: CASRLAGGPPDTQYF
J gene: TRBJ2-3; V gene: TRBV11-3; clone size: many; D gene: TRBD1; CDR3 DNA: TGTGCCAGCAGCTTAGGGGACAGGACCTACCCTTCAGATACGCAGTATTTT; CDR3 protein: CASSLGDRTYPSDTQYF
J gene: TRBJ1-5; V gene: TRBV12-3/TRBV12-4; clone size: few; D gene: NA; CDR3 DNA: TGTGCCAGCAAAACAGGGTTTCAGCCCCAGCATTTT; CDR3 protein: CASKTGFQPQHF
J gene: TRBJ1-1; V gene: TRBV9; clone size: NA; D gene: NA; CDR3 DNA: TGTGCCAGCAGCGTAGTTCCAGAGAACACTGAAGCTTTCTTT; CDR3 protein: CASSVVPENTEAFF
J gene: TRBJ2-7; V gene: TRBV7-9; clone size: medium-sized; D gene: NA; CDR3 DNA: TGTGCCAGCAGCTCAAATTCGGGCAGGGATGGGGTTTACGAGCAGTACTTC; CDR3 protein: CASSSNSGRDGVYEQYF
J gene: TRBJ1-5; V gene: TRBV7-2; clone size: few; D gene: TRBD1; CDR3 DNA: TGTGCCAGCAGCTTACTCCCGACAGGGGTGGGTCAGCCCCAGCATTTT; CDR3 protein: CASSLLPTGVGQPQHF
J gene: TRBJ2-3; V gene: TRBV5-4; clone size: few; D gene: NA; CDR3 DNA: TGTGCCAGCAGAACGACTAGTAACCCAGATACGCAGTATTTT; CDR3 protein: CASRTTSNPDTQYF
J gene: TRBJ1-2; V gene: TRBV6-1; clone size: NA; D gene: NA; CDR3 DNA: TGTGCCAGCAGTGAGGGCAGCAACTATGGCTACACCTTC; CDR3 protein: CASSEGSNYGYTF
J gene: TRBJ2-3; V gene: TRBV30; clone size: few; D gene: TRBD1; CDR3 DNA: TGTGCCTGCGGGACAGGGGCATCCTCGGCCCCAGATACGCAGTATTTT; CDR3 protein: CACGTGASSAPDTQYF
J gene: TRBJ2-7; V gene: TRBV4-3; clone size: NA; D gene: NA; CDR3 DNA: TGCGCCAGCAGCCTCTCCCCTGGAGGCCCAGACTACGAGCAGTACTTC; CDR3 protein: CASSLSPGGPDYEQYF
J gene: TRBJ1-5; V gene: TRBV2; clone size: many; D gene: TRBD1; CDR3 DNA: TGTGCCAGCAGGGAACAGGGGTATCAGCCCCAGCATTTT; CDR3 protein: CASREQGYQPQHF
J gene: TRBJ1-5; V gene: TRBV6-2/TRBV6-3; clone size: many; D gene: NA; CDR3 DNA: TGTGCCAGCAGTTACCCGGGCGGCAATCAGCCCCAGCATTTT; CDR3 protein: CASSYPGGNQPQHF
J gene: TRBJ2-2; V gene: TRBV12-3/TRBV12-4; clone size: many; D gene: NA; CDR3 DNA: TGTGCCAGCAGTTTCTTGCTTGCTTCCGGGGAGCTGTTTTTT; CDR3 protein: CASSFLLASGELFF
J gene: TRBJ1-2; V gene: TRBV6-4; clone size: NA; D gene: NA; CDR3 DNA: TGTGCCAGCAGTGATGAGGCTAACTATGGCTACACCTTC; CDR3 protein: CASSDEANYGYTF
J gene: TRBJ2-1; V gene: TRBV7-9; clone size: many; D gene: NA; CDR3 DNA: TGTGCCAGCAGCTTGGTAGGGGCATACAATGAGCAGTTCTTC; CDR3 protein: CASSLVGAYNEQFF
J gene: TRBJ1-4; V gene: TRBV6-6; clone size: NA; D gene: NA; CDR3 DNA: TGTGCCAGCAGCGATTCTACCCCTATCCAACTGTTTTTT; CDR3 protein: CASSDSTPIQLFF
J gene: TRBJ2-5; V gene: TRBV2; clone size: NA; D gene: TRBD2; CDR3 DNA: TGTGCCAGCAGCGGCGGGGGGGCGATGCAGACCCAGTACTTC; CDR3 protein: CASSGGGAMQTQYF
J gene: TRBJ2-1; V gene: TRBV5-6; clone size: NA; D gene: NA; CDR3 DNA: TGTGCCAGCAGCTGGTCGAGGGAAAGGCATGAGCAGTTCTTC; CDR3 protein: CASSWSRERHEQFF
J gene: TRBJ2-5; V gene: TRBV12-5; clone size: many; D gene: TRBD1; CDR3 DNA: TGTGCTAGTGGGGTGACAGGGCTCCAAGAGACCCAGTACTTC; CDR3 protein: CASGVTGLQETQYF
J gene: TRBJ2-7; V gene: TRBV7-2; clone size: few; D gene: NA; CDR3 DNA: TGTGCCAGCAGCCCCTTGACGGGGGCCTACGAGCAGTACTTC; CDR3 protein: CASSPLTGAYEQYF
J gene: TRBJ2-5; V gene: TRBV7-2; clone size: NA; D gene: NA; CDR3 DNA: TGTGCCAGCAGCTTAGCTCCAGAGACCCAGTACTTC; CDR3 protein: CASSLAPETQYF